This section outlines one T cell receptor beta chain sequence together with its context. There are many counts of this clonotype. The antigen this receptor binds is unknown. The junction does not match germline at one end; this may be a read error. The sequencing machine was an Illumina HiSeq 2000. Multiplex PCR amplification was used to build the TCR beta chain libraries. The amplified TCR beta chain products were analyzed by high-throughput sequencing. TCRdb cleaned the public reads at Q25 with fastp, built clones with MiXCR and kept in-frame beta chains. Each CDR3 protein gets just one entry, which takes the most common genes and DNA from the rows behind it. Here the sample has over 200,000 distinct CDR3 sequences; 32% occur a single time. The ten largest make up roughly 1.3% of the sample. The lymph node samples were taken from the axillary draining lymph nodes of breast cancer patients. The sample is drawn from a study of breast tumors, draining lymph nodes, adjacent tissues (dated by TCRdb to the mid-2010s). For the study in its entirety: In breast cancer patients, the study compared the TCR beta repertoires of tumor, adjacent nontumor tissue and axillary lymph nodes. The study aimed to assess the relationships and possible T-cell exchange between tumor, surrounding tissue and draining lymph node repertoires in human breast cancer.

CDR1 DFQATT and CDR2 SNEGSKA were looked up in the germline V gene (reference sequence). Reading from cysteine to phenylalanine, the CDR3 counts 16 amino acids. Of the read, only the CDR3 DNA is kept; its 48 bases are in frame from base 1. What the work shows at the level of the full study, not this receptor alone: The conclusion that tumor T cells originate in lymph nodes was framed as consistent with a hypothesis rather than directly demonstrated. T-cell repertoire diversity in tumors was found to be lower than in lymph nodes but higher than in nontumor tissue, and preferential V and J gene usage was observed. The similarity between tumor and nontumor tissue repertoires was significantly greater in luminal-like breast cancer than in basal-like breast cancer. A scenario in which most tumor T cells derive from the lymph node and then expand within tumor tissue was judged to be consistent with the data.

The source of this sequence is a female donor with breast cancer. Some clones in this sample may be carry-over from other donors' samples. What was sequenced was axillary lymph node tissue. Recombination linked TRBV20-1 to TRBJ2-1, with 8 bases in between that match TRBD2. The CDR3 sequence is CSTRVPTGGRYNEQFF. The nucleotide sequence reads TGCAGTACTAGAGTCCCGACGGGCGGGAGGTACAATGAGCAGTTCTTC.